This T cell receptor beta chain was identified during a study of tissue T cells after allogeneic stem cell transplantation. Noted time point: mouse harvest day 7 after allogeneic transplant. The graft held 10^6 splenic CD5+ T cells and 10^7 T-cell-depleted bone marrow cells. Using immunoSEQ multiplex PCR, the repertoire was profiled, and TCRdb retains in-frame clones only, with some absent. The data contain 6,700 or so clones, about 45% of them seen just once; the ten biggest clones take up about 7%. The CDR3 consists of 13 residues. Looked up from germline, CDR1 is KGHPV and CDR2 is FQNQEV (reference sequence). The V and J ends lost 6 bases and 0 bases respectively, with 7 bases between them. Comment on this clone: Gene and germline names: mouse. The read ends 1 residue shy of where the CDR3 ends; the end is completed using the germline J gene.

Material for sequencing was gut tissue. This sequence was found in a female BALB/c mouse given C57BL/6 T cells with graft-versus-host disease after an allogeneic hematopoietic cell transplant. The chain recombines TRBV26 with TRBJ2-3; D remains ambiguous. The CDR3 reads CASSQPSAETLYF. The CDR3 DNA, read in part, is TGTGCCAGCAGCCAGCCTAGTGCAGAAACGCTGTAT. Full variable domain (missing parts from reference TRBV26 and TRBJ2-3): NSKVIQTPRYLVKGQGQKAKMRCIPEKGHPVVFWYQQNKNNEFKFLINFQNQEVLQQIDMTEKRFSAECPSNSPCSLEIQSSEAGDSALYLCASSQPSAETLYFGSGTRLTVL.